Listed here are 10 T cell receptor beta chains from one sample, sequenced in a study of cytomegalovirus exposure and HLA in healthy donors. PCR was performed using 60 Vbeta and 13 Jbeta primers. Assay used: immunoSEQ multiplex PCR; TCRdb lists only in-frame clones, some missing. The sample holds around 92,000 clones, roughly 80% seen once. Sequences were obtained from PBMCs. Receptors were obtained from a man in his 60s in good health and CMV-seropositive.

This rearrangement joins TRBV5-8 to TRBJ2-4; D possibly corresponds to TRBD2 (7 bases). V was pared by 1 base and J by 0 bases, with 11 bases between. The length of the CDR3 is 16 residues. Germline V gene lookup returns CDR1 SGHTS and CDR2 YDEGEE. CDR3 sequence reads: CASSLNRGGAKNIQYF. DNA for the CDR3: TGTGCCAGCAGCTTGAATAGGGGGGGAGCCAAAAACATTCAGTACTTC.

The V gene is TRBV20-1, the J gene TRBJ2-5; weak D call: TRBD1 (6 bases). This CDR3 has 11 amino acids. V was clipped by 7 bases and J by 5 bases, with 11 bases between them. The germline CDR1 and CDR2 sequences are DFQATT and SNEGSKA (reference sequence). The CDR3 reads CSVYREETQYF. CDR3 nucleotides: TGCAGTGTTTACAGGGAGGAGACCCAGTACTTC.

The chain employs TRBV15 and TRBJ1-1; D perhaps matches TRBD1 (6 bases). From germline, CDR1 is LNHNV and CDR2 YYDKDF (reference sequence). Trimming left V 8 bases short and J 7 bases short, with 14 bases between. The CDR3 loop spans 12 amino acids. The CDR3 sequence is CATALKGDEAFF. Written as DNA, the CDR3 is TGTGCCACCGCCCTAAAGGGGGATGAAGCTTTCTTT.

V usage is TRBV7-8 and J usage is TRBJ2-5; possible D gene TRBD2, 6 bases. V lost 5 bases and J lost 1, with 11 bases in between. Germline loops: CDR1 SGHVS, CDR2 FQNEAQ. This CDR3 spans 14 amino acids. Here the CDR3 DNA reads TGTGCCAGCAGCGAGGGGACTGGCCAAGAGACCCAGTACTTC. The encoded protein is CASSEGTGQETQYF.

This clone was found a few times. V usage is TRBV29-1 and J usage is TRBJ2-1, with D possibly matching TRBD2 (6 bases). The germline gives CDR1 SQVTM, CDR2 ANQGSEA. This CDR3 is 13 amino acids long. V dropped 2 bases and J dropped 8 bases, with 13 bases sitting between them. The CDR3 nucleotides are TGCAGCGTTGAATCAGGGACTTCAGATGAGCAGTTCTTC. Translated: CSVESGTSDEQFF.

The chain carries TRBV9 and TRBJ1-2; 11 bases match TRBD1. V was pared by 4 bases and J by 6 bases, with 11 bases of the junction left unmatched. The V gene's germline CDR1 is SGDLS and CDR2 YYNGEE. The CDR3 has 16 residues. For the CDR3, the DNA is TGTGCCAGCAGCCCAAGGACAGGGGGCGTGGGAGATGGCTACACCTTC. Amino acid sequence: CASSPRTGGVGDGYTF.

This clone has only one observation. V and J are TRBV19 and TRBJ2-4; D might be TRBD1 (6 bases). From germline, CDR1 is LNHDA and CDR2 SQIVND (reference sequence). CDR3 size: 14 residues. V lost 3 bases and J 3 bases, leaving 9 bases between the germline ends. CDR3 amino acids: CASSIRTDKNIQYF. The DNA of the CDR3 is TGTGCCAGTAGTATTAGGACAGACAAAAACATTCAGTACTTC.

The rearrangement uses TRBV7-9 and TRBJ1-2; 10 nucleotides line up with TRBD1. V lost 1 base and J lost 6; bases outside the gene matches: 8. Per germline, CDR1 SEHNR and CDR2 FQNEAQ (reference sequence). This CDR3 is built from 16 residues. CDR3 in amino acids: CASSLGDRGRRDGYTF. CDR3 nucleotides: TGTGCCAGCAGCTTAGGAGACAGGGGGCGTAGGGATGGCTACACCTTC.

The chain combines TRBV27 with TRBJ1-2; a weak D match, TRBD1 (5 bases). The ends were cut back, 9 bases at V and 5 bases at J, with 13 bases in the middle. Per the germline V gene, CDR1 is MNHEY and CDR2 is SMNVEV (reference sequence). This CDR3 has 12 residues. DNA of the CDR3: TGTGCCAGTTACATCGGGGGTTATGGCTACACCTTC. Protein: CASYIGGYGYTF.

The chain uses TRBV7-9 and TRBJ2-7; the D gene is possibly TRBD1 (6 bases). Deletions cut 5 bases from V and 3 bases from J, with 8 bases between. This CDR3 is 12 amino acids long. Germline values: CDR1 SEHNR, CDR2 FQNEAQ (reference sequence). CDR3 nucleotide sequence: TGTGCCAGCAGCCACAGGGACTACGAGCAGTACTTC. It is translated as CASSHRDYEQYF.